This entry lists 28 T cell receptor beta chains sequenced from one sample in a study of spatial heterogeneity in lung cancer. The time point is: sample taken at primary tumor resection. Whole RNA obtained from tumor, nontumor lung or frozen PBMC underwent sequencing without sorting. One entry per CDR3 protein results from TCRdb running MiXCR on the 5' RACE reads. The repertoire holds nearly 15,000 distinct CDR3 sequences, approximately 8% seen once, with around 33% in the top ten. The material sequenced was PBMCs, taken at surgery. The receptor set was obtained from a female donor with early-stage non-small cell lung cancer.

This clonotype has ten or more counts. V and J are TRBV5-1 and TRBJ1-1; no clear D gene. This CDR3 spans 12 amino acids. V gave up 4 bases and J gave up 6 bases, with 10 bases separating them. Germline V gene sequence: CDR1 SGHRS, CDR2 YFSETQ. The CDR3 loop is CASSLTQPEAFF. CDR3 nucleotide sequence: TGCGCCAGCAGCCTGACCCAACCTGAAGCTTTCTTT.

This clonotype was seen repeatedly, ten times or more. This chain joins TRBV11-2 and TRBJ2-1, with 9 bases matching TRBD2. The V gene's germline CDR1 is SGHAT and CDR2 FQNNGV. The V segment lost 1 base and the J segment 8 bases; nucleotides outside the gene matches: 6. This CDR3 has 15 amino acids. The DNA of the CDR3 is TGTGCCAGCAGCTTAGGGGGACTAGCTATGGATGAGCAGTTCTTC. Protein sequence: CASSLGGLAMDEQFF.

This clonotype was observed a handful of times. In nucleotides, the CDR3 is TGTGCCAGCAGCTTATTTCAGGGGGCGGAAGAGACCCAGTACTTC. This codes for CASSLFQGAEETQYF. This rearrangement joins TRBV7-6 to TRBJ2-5; 8 positions agree with TRBD1. There are 15 residues in the CDR3. J lost 3 bases, V lost 2 bases, and 5 bases had no gene match. Germline CDR1 and CDR2: SGHVS and FNYEAQ.

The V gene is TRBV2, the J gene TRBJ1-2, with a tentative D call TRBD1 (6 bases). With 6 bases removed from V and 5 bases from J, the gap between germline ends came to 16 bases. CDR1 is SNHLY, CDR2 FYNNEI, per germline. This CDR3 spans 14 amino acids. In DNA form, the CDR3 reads TGTGCCAGCAGCCCACAGGGAGAGAAGTATGGCTACACCTTC. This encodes CASSPQGEKYGYTF.

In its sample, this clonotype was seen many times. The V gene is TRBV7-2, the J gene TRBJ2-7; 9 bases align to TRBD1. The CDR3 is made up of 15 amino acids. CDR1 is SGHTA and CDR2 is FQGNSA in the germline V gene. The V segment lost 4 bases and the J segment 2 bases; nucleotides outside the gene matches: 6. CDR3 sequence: CASSYGTGPTYEQYF. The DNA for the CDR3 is TGTGCCAGCAGCTATGGGACAGGGCCCACCTACGAGCAGTACTTC.

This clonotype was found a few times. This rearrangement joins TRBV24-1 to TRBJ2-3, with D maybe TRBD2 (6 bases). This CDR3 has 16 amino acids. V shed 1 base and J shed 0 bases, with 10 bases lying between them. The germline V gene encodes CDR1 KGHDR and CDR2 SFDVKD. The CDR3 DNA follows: TGTGCCACCAGTGATTTCGGGGGAACTAGCACAGATACGCAGTATTTT. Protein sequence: CATSDFGGTSTDTQYF.

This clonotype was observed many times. DNA for the CDR3: TGCGCCAGCAGTGAAGTCCCCTCGACGAGCACCGGGGAGCTGTTTTTT. Protein sequence: CASSEVPSTSTGELFF. This chain joins TRBV10-1 and TRBJ2-2; D unclear. The germline gives CDR1 WNHNN, CDR2 SYGVQD (reference sequence). Between the trimmed V and J ends, which lost 3 bases and 4 bases, there was a span of 15 bases. The CDR3 sequence is 16 residues long.

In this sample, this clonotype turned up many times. The CDR3 loop reads CSARKGQAPSLNTEAFF. For the CDR3, the DNA is TGCAGCGCCCGAAAGGGGCAGGCTCCTTCATTGAACACTGAAGCTTTCTTT. The chain employs TRBV29-1 and TRBJ1-1; possibly TRBD1 for D (5 bases). The V gene lost 7 bases and the J gene lost 0 bases, with 24 bases spanning the gap. CDR3 size: 17 residues. Germline lookup yields CDR1 SQVTM and CDR2 ANQGSEA.

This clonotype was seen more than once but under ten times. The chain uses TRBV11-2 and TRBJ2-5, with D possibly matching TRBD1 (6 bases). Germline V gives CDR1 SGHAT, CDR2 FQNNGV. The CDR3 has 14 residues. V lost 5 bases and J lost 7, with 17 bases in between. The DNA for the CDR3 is TGTGCCAGCAGCCGAAACAGGGAGAAGGGGACCCAGTACTTC. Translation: CASSRNREKGTQYF.

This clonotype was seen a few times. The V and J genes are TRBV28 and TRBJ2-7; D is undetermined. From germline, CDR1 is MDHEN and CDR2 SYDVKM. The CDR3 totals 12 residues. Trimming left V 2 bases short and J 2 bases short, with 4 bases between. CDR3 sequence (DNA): TGTGCCAGCAGTTTACAGCCCTACGAGCAGTACTTC. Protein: CASSLQPYEQYF.

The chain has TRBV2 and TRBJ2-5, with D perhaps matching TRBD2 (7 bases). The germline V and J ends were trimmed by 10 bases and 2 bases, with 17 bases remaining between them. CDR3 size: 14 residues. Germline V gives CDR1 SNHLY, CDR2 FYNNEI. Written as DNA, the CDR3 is TGTGCCAACGGGGGGCCAAACGCTCAAGAGACCCAGTACTTC. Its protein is CANGGPNAQETQYF.

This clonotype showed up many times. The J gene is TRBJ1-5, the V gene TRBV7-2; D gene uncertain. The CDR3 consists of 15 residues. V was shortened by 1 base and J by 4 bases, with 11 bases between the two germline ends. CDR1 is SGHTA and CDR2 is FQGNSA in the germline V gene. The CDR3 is CASSLVGLSNQPQHF. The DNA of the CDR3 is TGTGCCAGCAGCTTAGTAGGTCTCTCGAATCAGCCCCAGCATTTT.

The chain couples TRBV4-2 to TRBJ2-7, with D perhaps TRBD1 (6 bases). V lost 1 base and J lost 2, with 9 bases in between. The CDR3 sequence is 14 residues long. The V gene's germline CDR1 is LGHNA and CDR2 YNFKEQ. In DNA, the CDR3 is TGTGCCAGCAGCCAAGGGGGACAAACCTACGAGCAGTACTTC. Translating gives CASSQGGQTYEQYF.

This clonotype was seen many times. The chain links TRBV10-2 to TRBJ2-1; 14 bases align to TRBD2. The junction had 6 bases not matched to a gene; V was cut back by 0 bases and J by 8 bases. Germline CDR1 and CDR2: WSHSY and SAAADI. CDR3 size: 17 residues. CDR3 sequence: CASSESGTSGSGDEQFF. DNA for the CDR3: TGCGCCAGCAGTGAGTCTGGGACTAGCGGGAGTGGGGATGAGCAGTTCTTC.

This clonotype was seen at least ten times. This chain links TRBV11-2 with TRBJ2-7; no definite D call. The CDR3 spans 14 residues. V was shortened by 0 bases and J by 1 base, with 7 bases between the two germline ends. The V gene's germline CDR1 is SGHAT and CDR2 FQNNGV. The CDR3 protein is CASSLELTSYEQYF. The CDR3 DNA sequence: TGTGCCAGCAGCTTAGAACTTACATCCTACGAGCAGTACTTC.

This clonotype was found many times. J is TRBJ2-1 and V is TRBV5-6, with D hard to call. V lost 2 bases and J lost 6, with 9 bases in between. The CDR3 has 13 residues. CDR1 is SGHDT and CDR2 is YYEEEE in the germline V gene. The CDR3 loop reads CASSFPRGNEQFF. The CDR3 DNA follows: TGTGCCAGCAGCTTCCCTCGCGGCAATGAGCAGTTCTTC. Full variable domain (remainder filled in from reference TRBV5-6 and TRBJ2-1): DAGVTQSPTHLIKTRGQQVTLRCSPKSGHDTVSWYQQALGQGPQFIFQYYEEEERQRGNFPDRFSGHQFPNYSSELNVNALLLGDSALYLCASSFPRGNEQFFGPGTRLTVL.

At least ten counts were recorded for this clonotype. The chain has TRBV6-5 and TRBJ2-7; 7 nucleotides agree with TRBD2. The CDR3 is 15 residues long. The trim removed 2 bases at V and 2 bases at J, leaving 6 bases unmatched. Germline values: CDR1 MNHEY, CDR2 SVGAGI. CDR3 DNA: TGTGCCAGCAGTTACAGCGGGGAAGTTCCCTACGAGCAGTACTTC. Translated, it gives CASSYSGEVPYEQYF.

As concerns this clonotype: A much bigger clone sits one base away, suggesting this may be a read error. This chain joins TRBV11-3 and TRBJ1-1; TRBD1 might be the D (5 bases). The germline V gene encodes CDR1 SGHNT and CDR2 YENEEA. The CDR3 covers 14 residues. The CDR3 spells CASSLGRANTEALF. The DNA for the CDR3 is TGTGCCAGCAGCTTAGGCAGGGCGAACACTGAAGCTCTCTTT.

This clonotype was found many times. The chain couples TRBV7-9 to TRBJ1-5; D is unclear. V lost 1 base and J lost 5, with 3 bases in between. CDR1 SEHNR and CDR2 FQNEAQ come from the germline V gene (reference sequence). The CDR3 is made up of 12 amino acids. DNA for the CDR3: TGTGCCAGCAGCTTAGATTATCAGCCCCAGCATTTT. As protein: CASSLDYQPQHF.

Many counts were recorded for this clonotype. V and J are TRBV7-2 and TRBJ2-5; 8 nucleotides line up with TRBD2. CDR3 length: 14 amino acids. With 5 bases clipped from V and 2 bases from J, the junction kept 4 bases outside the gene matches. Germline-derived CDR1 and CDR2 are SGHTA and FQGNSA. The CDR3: CASSPGLAQETQYF. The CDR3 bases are TGTGCCAGCAGCCCAGGACTAGCTCAAGAGACCCAGTACTTC.

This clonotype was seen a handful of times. CDR3 loop: CSVAQTSKETQYF. The CDR3 DNA sequence: TGCAGCGTCGCCCAGACTAGTAAAGAGACCCAGTACTTC. The chain is built from TRBV29-1 and TRBJ2-5; possible D gene TRBD2, 6 bases. The CDR3 has 13 residues. Germline-derived CDR1 and CDR2 are SQVTM and ANQGSEA. Between the trimmed V and J ends, which lost 6 bases and 3 bases, there was a span of 14 bases.

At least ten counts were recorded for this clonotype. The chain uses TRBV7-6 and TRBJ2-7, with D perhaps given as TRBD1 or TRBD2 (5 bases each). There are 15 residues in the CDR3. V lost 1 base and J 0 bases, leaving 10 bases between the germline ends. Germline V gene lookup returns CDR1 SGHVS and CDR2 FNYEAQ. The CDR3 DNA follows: TGTGCCAGCAGCTTAGGCCCAGGGAGCTCCTACGAGCAGTACTTC. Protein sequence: CASSLGPGSSYEQYF.

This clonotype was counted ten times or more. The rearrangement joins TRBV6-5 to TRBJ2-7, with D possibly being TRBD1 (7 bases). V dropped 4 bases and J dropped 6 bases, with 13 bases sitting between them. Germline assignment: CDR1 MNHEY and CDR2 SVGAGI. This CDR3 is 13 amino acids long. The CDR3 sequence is CASSLEGATEQYF. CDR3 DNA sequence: TGTGCCAGCAGTTTGGAGGGGGCCACCGAGCAGTACTTC.

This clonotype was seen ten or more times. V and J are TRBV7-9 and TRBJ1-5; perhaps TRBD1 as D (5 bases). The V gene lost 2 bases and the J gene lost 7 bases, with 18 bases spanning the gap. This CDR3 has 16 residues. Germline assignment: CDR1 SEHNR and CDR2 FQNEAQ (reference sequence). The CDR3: CASSLWVGRVGQPQHF. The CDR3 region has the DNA TGTGCCAGCAGCTTATGGGTGGGCAGGGTAGGACAGCCCCAGCATTTT. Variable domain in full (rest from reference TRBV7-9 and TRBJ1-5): DTGVSQNPRHKITKRGQNVTFRCDPISEHNRLYWYRQTLGQGPEFLTYFQNEAQLEKSRLLSDRFSAERPKGSFSTLEIQRTEQGDSAMYLCASSLWVGRVGQPQHFGDGTRLSIL.

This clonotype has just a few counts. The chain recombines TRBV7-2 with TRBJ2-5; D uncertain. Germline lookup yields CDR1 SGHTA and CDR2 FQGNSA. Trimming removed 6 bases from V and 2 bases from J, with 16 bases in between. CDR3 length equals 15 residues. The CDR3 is CASSPPGWQQETQYF. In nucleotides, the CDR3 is TGTGCCAGCAGTCCCCCCGGGTGGCAACAAGAGACCCAGTACTTC.

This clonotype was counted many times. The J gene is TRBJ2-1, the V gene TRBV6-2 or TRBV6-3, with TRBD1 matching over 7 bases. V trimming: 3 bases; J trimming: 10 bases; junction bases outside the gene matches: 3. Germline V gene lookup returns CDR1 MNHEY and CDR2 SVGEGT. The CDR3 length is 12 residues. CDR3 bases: TGTGCCAGCAGTTATCGGACAGGAGAGCAGTTCTTC. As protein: CASSYRTGEQFF.

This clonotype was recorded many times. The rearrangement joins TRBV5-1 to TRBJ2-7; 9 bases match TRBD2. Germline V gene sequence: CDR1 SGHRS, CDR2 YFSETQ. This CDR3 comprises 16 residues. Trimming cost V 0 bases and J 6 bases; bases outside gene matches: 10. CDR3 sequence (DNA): TGCGCCAGCAGCTTGGGTCCCCAAAGCGGGAGGATCGAGCAGTACTTC. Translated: CASSLGPQSGRIEQYF.

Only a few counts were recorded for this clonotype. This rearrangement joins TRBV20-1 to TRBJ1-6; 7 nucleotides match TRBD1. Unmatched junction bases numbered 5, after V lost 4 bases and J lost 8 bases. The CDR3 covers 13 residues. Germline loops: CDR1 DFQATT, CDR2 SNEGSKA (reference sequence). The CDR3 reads CSANRGGDSPLHF. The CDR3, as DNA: TGCAGTGCTAACAGGGGAGGGGATTCACCCCTCCACTTT.